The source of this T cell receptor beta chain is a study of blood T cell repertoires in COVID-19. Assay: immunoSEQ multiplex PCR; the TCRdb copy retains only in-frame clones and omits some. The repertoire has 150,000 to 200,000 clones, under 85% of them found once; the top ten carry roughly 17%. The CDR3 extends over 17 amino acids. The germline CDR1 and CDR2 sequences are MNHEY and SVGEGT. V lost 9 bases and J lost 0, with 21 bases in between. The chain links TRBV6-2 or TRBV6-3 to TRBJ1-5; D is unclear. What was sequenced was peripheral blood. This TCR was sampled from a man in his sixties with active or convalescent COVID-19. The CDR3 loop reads CASSNIPAGYSNQPQHF. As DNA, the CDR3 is TGTGCCAGTAGTAACATCCCGGCGGGTTATAGCAATCAGCCCCAGCATTTT.